A selection of T cell receptor beta chains follows, all from one sample in a study of T cell responses to AZD1222 COVID-19 vaccine. The method was immunoSEQ multiplex PCR; TCRdb's version includes in-frame clones alone and lacks a portion of them. Here the sample spans about 130,000 clones, more than 75% being singletons. The sample was peripheral blood, taken on day 0 of AZD1222 vaccination. All receptors derive from an adult in good health. Each CDR3 is given with its conserved first and last residue. D genes are given only for firm matches. Size is omitted from some rows. Given values are once, few, many or a class for expanded clones.

CDR3 DNA: TGTGCCAGCAGCGTAGCCGGCAGTTACAATGAGCAGTTCTTC
CDR3 protein: CASSVAGSYNEQFF
clone size: -
J gene: TRBJ2-1
D gene: -
V gene: TRBV9

CDR3 DNA: TGTGCCAGCAGCGGGGGCCCTGACAGGAGTAAAAACATTCAGTACTTC
CDR3 protein: CASSGGPDRSKNIQYF
clone size: -
J gene: TRBJ2-4
D gene: -
V gene: TRBV5-6

CDR3 DNA: TGTGCCAGCAGCAAATCAAGGACAGTACACACTGAAGCTTTCTTT
CDR3 protein: CASSKSRTVHTEAFF
clone size: -
J gene: TRBJ1-1
D gene: -
V gene: TRBV21-1

CDR3 DNA: TGTGCCAGCAGTGAGGGGGGAGCCCAGTACTTC
CDR3 protein: CASSEGGAQYF
clone size: -
J gene: TRBJ2-5
D gene: -
V gene: TRBV6-1

CDR3 DNA: TGTGCCAGCAGTCCCAAGCCCCCGGCGATCAATGAGCAGTTCTTC
CDR3 protein: CASSPKPPAINEQFF
clone size: -
J gene: TRBJ2-1
D gene: -
V gene: TRBV28

CDR3 DNA: TGTGCCAGCAGTTTGACGAGGGGGATGAGCTCCTACGAGCAGTACTTC
CDR3 protein: CASSLTRGMSSYEQYF
clone size: -
J gene: TRBJ2-7
D gene: -
V gene: TRBV28

CDR3 DNA: TGTGCCAGCAGGGGACAGGGGATTAACTATGGCTACACCTTC
CDR3 protein: CASRGQGINYGYTF
clone size: -
J gene: TRBJ1-2
D gene: TRBD1
V gene: TRBV25-1

CDR3 DNA: TGCAGCGTTGATCGAGGGGCTGAAGCTTTCTTT
CDR3 protein: CSVDRGAEAFF
clone size: once
J gene: TRBJ1-1
D gene: -
V gene: TRBV29-1

CDR3 DNA: TGTGCCAGCAGTGAAGACAGGGAGAGCACTGAAGCTTTCTTT
CDR3 protein: CASSEDRESTEAFF
clone size: -
J gene: TRBJ1-1
D gene: -
V gene: TRBV2

CDR3 DNA: TGTGCCAGCAGCCCTCGGGGGAGGCCCCAGCATTTT
CDR3 protein: CASSPRGRPQHF
clone size: -
J gene: TRBJ1-5
D gene: -
V gene: TRBV6-2/TRBV6-3

CDR3 DNA: TGTGCCAGCAGTGAATATGACCCACCTTCCGAGCAGTACTTC
CDR3 protein: CASSEYDPPSEQYF
clone size: -
J gene: TRBJ2-7
D gene: -
V gene: TRBV25-1

CDR3 DNA: TGTGCCAGCAGACCCCCCGGCGCCCCAAACACTGAAGCTTTCTTT
CDR3 protein: CASRPPGAPNTEAFF
clone size: -
J gene: TRBJ1-1
D gene: -
V gene: TRBV7-3